This TCR beta chain originates from a study of blood T cells in healthy people across ages. A note on this clonotype: As yet, its antigen is unknown.

Findings and caveats of the study: Naive and antigen-experienced cells could not be conclusively compared, given unsorted PBMCs.

With 3 bases clipped from V and 2 bases from J, the junction kept 12 bases outside the gene matches. The CDR3 contains 16 residues. Germline CDR1 reads DFQATT; CDR2 reads SNEGSKA (reference sequence). The total RNA that was extracted per sample amounted to at least 5 micrograms. A second PCR of roughly 7 to 11 cycles used a sample-barcoded 5' primer and a J-beta primer mix. TCRdb recomputed calls from the 5' RACE reads with MiXCR, one row per CDR3 protein. The sample consists of under 1,000,000 distinct CDR3 sequences, less than 60% of them appearing once. The receptor's source is a man aged 80 or over in good health. The chain couples TRBV20-1 to TRBJ2-7; 8 bases match TRBD2. Sequenced material: blood. The CDR3 protein is CSASRPLAGQTYEQYF. CDR3 bases: TGCAGTGCTAGTCGTCCTCTAGCGGGCCAAACCTACGAGCAGTACTTC.